This T cell receptor (beta chain) was observed in a study of neurological immune-mediated disorders. V was clipped by 6 bases and J by 0 bases, with 11 bases between them. The CDR3 has 14 residues. Synthesis of cDNA was accomplished via 5'RACE employing 10-nucleotide random UMIs. One entry per CDR3 protein results from TCRdb running MiXCR on the 5' RACE reads. The sample lists tens of thousands of distinct CDR3 sequences; 2% to 3% were seen once. This clonotype has ten or more counts. Its specificity is not known. Study-wide results and caveats: HTLV-1-associated myelopathy displayed the greatest TCR clonal expansion, and multiple sclerosis exhibited the smallest, lower than that of healthy controls.

The sample taken for sequencing was PBMCs. The V gene is TRBV12-3 or TRBV12-4, the J gene TRBJ1-2; D may be TRBD1 (5 bases). This clonotype originated in a young woman with multiple sclerosis. CDR3: CASSRDGSNYGYTF. CDR3 nucleotide sequence: TGTGCCAGCAGCCGGGACGGATCTAACTATGGCTACACCTTC.